This T cell receptor (beta chain) was documented in a study of T cell changes during pregnancy in multiple sclerosis. Assay: immunoSEQ multiplex PCR; the TCRdb copy retains only in-frame clones and omits some. The table includes 30,000 to 35,000 clones, roughly nine tenths detected once. Germline CDR1 is GTSNPN and CDR2 is SVGIG (reference sequence). The CDR3 contains 15 residues. V was cut by 5 bases and J by 6 bases, with 17 bases left in between. This sequence originates from a female donor in good health, enrolled as a control in a pregnancy study. Sample: CD4+ T cells from peripheral blood mononuclear cells, taken in the second trimester of pregnancy. The gene calls are TRBV30 and TRBJ1-6, with a weak D call TRBD1 (6 bases). This CDR3 is CAWLPPGGVNSPLHF. In DNA, the CDR3 is TGTGCCTGGCTGCCCCCGGGGGGCGTTAATTCACCCCTCCACTTT.